A single sample is the source of the 2 T cell receptor beta chains below, sequenced in a study of blood T cells in healthy people across ages. Primers used in a second PCR of about 6 to 12 cycles were a sample-barcoded 5' primer and a J-beta primer mix. TCRdb re-analysed the 5' RACE reads in MiXCR, keeping a single row per CDR3 protein. This sample yields 630,000 or so distinct CDR3 sequences, of which less than 40% are seen a single time; 15% belongs to the top ten. Sequencing input: blood. These receptors all come from an elderly woman in good health.

This clonotype was seen many times. This chain uses TRBV29-1 with TRBJ1-4; unclear D gene. V gave up 0 bases and J gave up 3 bases, with 5 bases separating them. CDR1 and CDR2 (germline): SQVTM, ANQGSEA. The CDR3 length is 13 residues. Here the CDR3 DNA reads TGCAGCGTTGAAGACGGCGCTAATGAAAAACTGTTTTTT. Protein: CSVEDGANEKLFF.

As regards this clonotype: Mismatch with germline at one junction end may stem from a read error. This chain joins TRBV20-1 and TRBJ2-5; 12 bases agree with TRBD2. The J call may be wrong; the DNA end is better matched by TRBJ2-1. Germline loops: CDR1 DFQATT, CDR2 SNEGSKA (reference sequence). The CDR3 runs to 17 residues. CDR3 sequence (DNA): TGCAGTACTAGCAAGACTAGCGGGGGAGAACCTCAAGAGACCCAGTTCTTC. Translated: CSTSKTSGGEPQETQFF.